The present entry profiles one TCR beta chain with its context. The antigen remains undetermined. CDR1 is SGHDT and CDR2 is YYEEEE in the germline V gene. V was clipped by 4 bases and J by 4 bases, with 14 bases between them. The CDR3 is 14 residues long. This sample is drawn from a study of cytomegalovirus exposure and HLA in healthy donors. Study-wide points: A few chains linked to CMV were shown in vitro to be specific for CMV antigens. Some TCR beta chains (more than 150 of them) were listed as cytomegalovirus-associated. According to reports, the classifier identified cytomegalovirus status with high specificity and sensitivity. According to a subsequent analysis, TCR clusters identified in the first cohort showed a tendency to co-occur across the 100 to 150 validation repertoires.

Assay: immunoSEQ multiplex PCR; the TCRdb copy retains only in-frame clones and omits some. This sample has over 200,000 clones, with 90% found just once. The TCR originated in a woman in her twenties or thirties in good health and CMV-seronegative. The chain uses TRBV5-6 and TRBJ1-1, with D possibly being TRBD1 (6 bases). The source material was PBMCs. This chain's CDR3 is CASSHRQVPTEAFF. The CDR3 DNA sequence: TGTGCCAGCAGCCACCGACAGGTGCCCACTGAAGCTTTCTTT.